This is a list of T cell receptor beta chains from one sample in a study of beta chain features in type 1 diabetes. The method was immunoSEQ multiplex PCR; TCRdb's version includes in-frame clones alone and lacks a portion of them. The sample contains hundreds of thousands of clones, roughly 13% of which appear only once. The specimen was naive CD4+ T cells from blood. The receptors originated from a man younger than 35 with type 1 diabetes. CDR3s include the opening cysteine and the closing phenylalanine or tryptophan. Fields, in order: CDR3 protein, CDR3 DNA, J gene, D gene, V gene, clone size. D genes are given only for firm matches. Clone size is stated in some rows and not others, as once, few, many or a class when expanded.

CDR3aa: CSAWREQYF
CDR3nt: TGCAGTGCTTGGAGAGAGCAGTACTTC
j_gene: TRBJ2-7
d_gene: .
v_gene: TRBV20-1
abundance: .

CDR3aa: CASSWEGKPGQGVTGELFF
CDR3nt: TGTGCCAGCAGTTGGGAGGGTAAACCGGGACAGGGAGTCACCGGGGAGCTGTTTTTT
j_gene: TRBJ2-2
d_gene: TRBD1
v_gene: TRBV2
abundance: .

CDR3aa: CASSSRQETEAFF
CDR3nt: TGTGCCAGCAGCTCGCGACAGGAGACTGAAGCTTTCTTT
j_gene: TRBJ1-1
d_gene: .
v_gene: TRBV5-4
abundance: .

CDR3aa: CAITGGQGWTGNTIYF
CDR3nt: TGTGCCATCACCGGAGGACAGGGGTGGACTGGAAACACCATATATTTT
j_gene: TRBJ1-3
d_gene: TRBD1
v_gene: TRBV10-3
abundance: .

CDR3aa: CASSETTGTDTQYF
CDR3nt: TGTGCCAGCAGTGAGACGACTGGCACAGATACGCAGTATTTT
j_gene: TRBJ2-3
d_gene: .
v_gene: TRBV25-1
abundance: few

CDR3aa: CASSPYVGEEVTGELFF
CDR3nt: TGTGCCAGCTCACCCTACGTAGGGGAGGAGGTCACCGGGGAGCTGTTTTTT
j_gene: TRBJ2-2
d_gene: .
v_gene: TRBV18
abundance: .

CDR3aa: CASSPSGLVHNEQFF
CDR3nt: TGTGCCAGCAGTCCTTCGGGACTAGTCCACAATGAGCAGTTCTTC
j_gene: TRBJ2-1
d_gene: TRBD2
v_gene: TRBV7-2
abundance: few

CDR3aa: CASTAGTSVSRGQYF
CDR3nt: TGTGCCAGCACCGCGGGGACTAGCGTTTCACGCGGGCAGTACTTC
j_gene: TRBJ2-7
d_gene: TRBD2
v_gene: TRBV19
abundance: few

CDR3aa: CASSLGQVSYNEQFF
CDR3nt: TGTGCCAGCAGCTTAGGACAGGTCTCTTACAATGAGCAGTTCTTC
j_gene: TRBJ2-1
d_gene: .
v_gene: TRBV7-2
abundance: few

CDR3aa: CTSSRRTSDNEQYF
CDR3nt: TGCACCAGCAGCCGCAGGACTAGCGACAACGAGCAGTACTTC
j_gene: TRBJ2-7
d_gene: .
v_gene: TRBV1
abundance: few

CDR3aa: CASRQGGRETQYF
CDR3nt: TGTGCCAGTAGACAAGGGGGCCGGGAGACCCAGTACTTC
j_gene: TRBJ2-5
d_gene: TRBD1
v_gene: TRBV19
abundance: few

CDR3aa: CASSRTGQETQYF
CDR3nt: TGTGCCAGCAGCCGCACAGGGCAAGAGACCCAGTACTTC
j_gene: TRBJ2-5
d_gene: .
v_gene: TRBV11-2
abundance: few

CDR3aa: CASSQDSSRSAYEQYF
CDR3nt: TGTGCCAGCAGCCAAGATTCGTCACGAAGCGCCTACGAGCAGTACTTC
j_gene: TRBJ2-7
d_gene: .
v_gene: TRBV14
abundance: few

CDR3aa: CAWSVRGHPQETQYF
CDR3nt: TGTGCCTGGAGTGTACGGGGACACCCCCAAGAGACCCAGTACTTC
j_gene: TRBJ2-5
d_gene: .
v_gene: TRBV30
abundance: .

CDR3aa: CASGERFPGEQYF
CDR3nt: TGTGCCAGCGGGGAGAGGTTCCCAGGGGAGCAGTACTTC
j_gene: TRBJ2-7
d_gene: .
v_gene: TRBV6-6
abundance: few

CDR3aa: CASIRERGYYEQYF
CDR3nt: TGTGCCAGCATACGGGAGAGGGGGTACTACGAGCAGTACTTC
j_gene: TRBJ2-7
d_gene: .
v_gene: TRBV7-2
abundance: .

CDR3aa: CAWTQGTYNSPLHF
CDR3nt: TGTGCCTGGACCCAGGGAACCTATAATTCACCCCTCCACTTT
j_gene: TRBJ1-6
d_gene: .
v_gene: TRBV30
abundance: .

CDR3aa: CAWWGAYGNTIYF
CDR3nt: TGTGCCTGGTGGGGGGCTTATGGAAACACCATATATTTT
j_gene: TRBJ1-3
d_gene: .
v_gene: TRBV30
abundance: .

CDR3aa: CASSYTGNLYNSPLHF
CDR3nt: TGTGCCAGCAGTTACACAGGGAATTTGTATAATTCACCCCTCCACTTT
j_gene: TRBJ1-6
d_gene: .
v_gene: TRBV6-5
abundance: few

CDR3aa: CASSSDRGLYNEQFF
CDR3nt: TGTGCCAGCAGTTCCGACAGGGGGCTATACAATGAGCAGTTCTTC
j_gene: TRBJ2-1
d_gene: TRBD1
v_gene: TRBV7-2
abundance: .

CDR3aa: CASSPVTSGDNEQFF
CDR3nt: TGTGCCAGCTCACCGGTGACTAGCGGGGACAATGAGCAGTTCTTC
j_gene: TRBJ2-1
d_gene: TRBD2
v_gene: TRBV18
abundance: few

CDR3aa: CASSFLTGDREYEQYF
CDR3nt: TGTGCCAGCAGTTTCCTCACTGGGGACAGGGAGTACGAGCAGTACTTC
j_gene: TRBJ2-7
d_gene: TRBD1
v_gene: TRBV27
abundance: few

CDR3aa: CASSRSGGVGSYEQYF
CDR3nt: TGTGCCAGCAGTCGTTCAGGGGGCGTGGGCTCCTACGAGCAGTACTTC
j_gene: TRBJ2-7
d_gene: TRBD1
v_gene: TRBV7-6
abundance: few

CDR3aa: CASSRDVGDTQYF
CDR3nt: TGTGCCAGCAGCCGAGACGTGGGGGATACGCAGTATTTT
j_gene: TRBJ2-3
d_gene: .
v_gene: TRBV7-2
abundance: once

CDR3aa: CAISETLAANTGELFF
CDR3nt: TGTGCCATCAGTGAGACCCTAGCGGCGAACACCGGGGAGCTGTTTTTT
j_gene: TRBJ2-2
d_gene: TRBD2
v_gene: TRBV10-3
abundance: few

CDR3aa: CASSHADRDYNYGYTF
CDR3nt: TGCGCCAGCAGCCATGCGGACAGGGATTATAACTATGGCTACACCTTC
j_gene: TRBJ1-2
d_gene: TRBD1
v_gene: TRBV4-1
abundance: .

CDR3aa: CASSSREGYEQYF
CDR3nt: TGTGCCAGCTCCTCCCGGGAGGGCTACGAGCAGTACTTC
j_gene: TRBJ2-7
d_gene: TRBD2
v_gene: TRBV18
abundance: .

CDR3aa: CASSVASGRGYEQYF
CDR3nt: TGTGCCAGCAGCGTAGCGAGCGGGAGAGGGTACGAGCAGTACTTC
j_gene: TRBJ2-7
d_gene: TRBD2
v_gene: TRBV9
abundance: few

CDR3aa: CASSKKPEGLPNQPQHF
CDR3nt: TGTGCCAGCAGCAAAAAACCCGAGGGTCTGCCCAATCAGCCCCAGCATTTT
j_gene: TRBJ1-5
d_gene: .
v_gene: TRBV21-1
abundance: .